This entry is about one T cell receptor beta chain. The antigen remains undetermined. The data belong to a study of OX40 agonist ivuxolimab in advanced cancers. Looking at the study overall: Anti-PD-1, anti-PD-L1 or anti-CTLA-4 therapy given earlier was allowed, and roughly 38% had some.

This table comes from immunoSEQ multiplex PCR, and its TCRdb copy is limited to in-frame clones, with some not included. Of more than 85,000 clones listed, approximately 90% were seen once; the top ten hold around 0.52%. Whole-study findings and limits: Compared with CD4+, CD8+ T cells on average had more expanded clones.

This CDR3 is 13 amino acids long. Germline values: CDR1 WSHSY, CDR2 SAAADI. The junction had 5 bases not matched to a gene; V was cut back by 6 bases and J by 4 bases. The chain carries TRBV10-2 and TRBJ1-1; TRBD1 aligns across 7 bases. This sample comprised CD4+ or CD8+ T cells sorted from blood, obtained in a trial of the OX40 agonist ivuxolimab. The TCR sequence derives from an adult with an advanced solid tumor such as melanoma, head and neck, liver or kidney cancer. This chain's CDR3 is CASRGTEGTEAFF. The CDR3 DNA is TGCGCCAGCAGGGGGACAGAGGGCACTGAAGCTTTCTTT.